The T cell receptor (beta chain) under discussion was sequenced for a study of T cells expressing NK-cell markers. About the research overall: Seven sequenced donors out of eight were HCMV-seropositive, one seronegative.

Regarding this clonotype: Antigen specificity is unknown.

Study-wide results and caveats: Dominant NKG2C+ clonotypes were found to form roughly 1.0-7.5% of CD8+ T cells in six donors. Questions lingered over whether expanded NKG2C+ T cell clones were HCMV-specific.

What made the TCR beta cDNA was 5'RACE template switching with UMIs. TCRdb reprocessed the 5' RACE reads; each CDR3 protein has one entry and no DNA is given. The table gives about 150,000 distinct CDR3 sequences; the top ten clones make up approximately 35% of it. Germline V lookup: CDR1 SGDLS, CDR2 YYNGEE. The CDR3 length is 14 residues. The chain couples TRBV9 to TRBJ2-1; absent DNA, TCRdb's TRBD1 call cannot be checked. The material sequenced was blood T cells: a sorted CD56 or NKG2C T cell subset, CD4+ or CD8+ T cells, or bulk PBMC T cells (not recorded which). This clonotype was sampled from a woman between 50 and 59 years old in good health. The CDR3: CASSVTGAYNEQFF. Together with reference TRBV9 and TRBJ2-1, the CDR3 gives the full variable domain: DSGVTQTPKHLITATGQRVTLRCSPRSGDLSVYWYQQSLDQGLQFLIQYYNGEERAKGNILERFSAQQFPDLHSELNLSSLELGDSALYFCASSVTGAYNEQFFGPGTRLTVL.